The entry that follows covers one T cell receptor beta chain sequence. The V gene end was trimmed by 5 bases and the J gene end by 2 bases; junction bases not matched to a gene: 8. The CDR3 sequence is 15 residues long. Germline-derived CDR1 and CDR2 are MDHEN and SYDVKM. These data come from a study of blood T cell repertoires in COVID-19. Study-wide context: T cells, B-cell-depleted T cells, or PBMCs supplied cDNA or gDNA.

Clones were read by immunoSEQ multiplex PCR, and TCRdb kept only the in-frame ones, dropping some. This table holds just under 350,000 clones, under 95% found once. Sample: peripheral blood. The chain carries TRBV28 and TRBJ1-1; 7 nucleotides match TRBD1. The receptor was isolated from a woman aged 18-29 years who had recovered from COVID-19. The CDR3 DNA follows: TGTGCCAGCAGTCCCGGGACAGATTATAACACTGAAGCTTTCTTT. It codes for CASSPGTDYNTEAFF.